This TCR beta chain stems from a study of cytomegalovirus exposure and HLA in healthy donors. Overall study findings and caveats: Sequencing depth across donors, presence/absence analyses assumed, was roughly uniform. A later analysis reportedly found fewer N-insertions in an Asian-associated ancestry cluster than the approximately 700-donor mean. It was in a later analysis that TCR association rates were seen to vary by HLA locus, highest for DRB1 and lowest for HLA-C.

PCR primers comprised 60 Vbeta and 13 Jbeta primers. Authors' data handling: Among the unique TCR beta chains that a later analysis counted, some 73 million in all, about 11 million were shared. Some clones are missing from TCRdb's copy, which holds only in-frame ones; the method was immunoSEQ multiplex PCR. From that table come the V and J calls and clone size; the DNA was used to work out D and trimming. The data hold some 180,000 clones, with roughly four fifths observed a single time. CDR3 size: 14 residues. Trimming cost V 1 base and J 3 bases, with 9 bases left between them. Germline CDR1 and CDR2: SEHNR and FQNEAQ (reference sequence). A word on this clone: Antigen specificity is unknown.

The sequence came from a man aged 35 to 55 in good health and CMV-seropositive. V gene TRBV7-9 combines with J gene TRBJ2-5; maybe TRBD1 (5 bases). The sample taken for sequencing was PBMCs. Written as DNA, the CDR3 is TGTGCCAGCAGCTTAGGTCCCAGGGAAGAGACCCAGTACTTC. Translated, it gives CASSLGPREETQYF.